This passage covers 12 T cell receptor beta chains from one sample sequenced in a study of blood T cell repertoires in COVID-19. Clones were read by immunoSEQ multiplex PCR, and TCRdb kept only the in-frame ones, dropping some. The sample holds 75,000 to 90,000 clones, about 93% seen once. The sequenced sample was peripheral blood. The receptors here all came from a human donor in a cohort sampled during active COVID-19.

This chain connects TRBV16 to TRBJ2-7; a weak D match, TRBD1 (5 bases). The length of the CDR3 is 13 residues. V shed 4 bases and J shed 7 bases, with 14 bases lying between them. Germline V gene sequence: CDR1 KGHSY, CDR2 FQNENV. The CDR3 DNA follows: TGTGCCAGCAGCCTAGACAGTCCCCTGGAGCAGTACTTC. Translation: CASSLDSPLEQYF. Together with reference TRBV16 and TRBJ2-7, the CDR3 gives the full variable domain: GEEVAQTPKHLVRGEGQKAKLYCAPIKGHSYVFWYQQVLKNEFKFLISFQNENVFDETGMPKERFSAKCLPNSPCSLEIQATKLEDSAVYFCASSLDSPLEQYFGPGTRLTVT.

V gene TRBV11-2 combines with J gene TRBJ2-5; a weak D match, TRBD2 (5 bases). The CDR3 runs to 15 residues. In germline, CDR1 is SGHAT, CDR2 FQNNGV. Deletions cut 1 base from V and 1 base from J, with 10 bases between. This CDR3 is CASSLVPGLQETQYF. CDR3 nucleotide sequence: TGTGCCAGCAGCTTAGTACCCGGACTCCAAGAGACCCAGTACTTC.

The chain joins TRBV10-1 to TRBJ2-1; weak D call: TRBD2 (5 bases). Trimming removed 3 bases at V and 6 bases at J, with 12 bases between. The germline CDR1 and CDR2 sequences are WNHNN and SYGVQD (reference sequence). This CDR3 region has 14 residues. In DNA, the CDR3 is TGCGCCAGCAGTGATCTGCCCCGGGGCAATGAGCAGTTCTTC. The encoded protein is CASSDLPRGNEQFF.

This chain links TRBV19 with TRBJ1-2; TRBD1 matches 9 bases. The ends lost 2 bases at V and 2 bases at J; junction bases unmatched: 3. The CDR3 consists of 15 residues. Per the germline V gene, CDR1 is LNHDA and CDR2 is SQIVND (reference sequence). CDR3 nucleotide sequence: TGTGCCAGTAGTATAACAACAGGGGGCAACTATGGCTACACCTTC. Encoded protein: CASSITTGGNYGYTF.

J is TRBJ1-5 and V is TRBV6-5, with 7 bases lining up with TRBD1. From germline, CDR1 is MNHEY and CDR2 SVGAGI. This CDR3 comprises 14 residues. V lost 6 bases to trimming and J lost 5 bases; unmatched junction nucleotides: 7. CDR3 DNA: TGTGCCAGCAGAAAGACAGGGACTGATCAGCCCCAGCATTTT. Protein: CASRKTGTDQPQHF.

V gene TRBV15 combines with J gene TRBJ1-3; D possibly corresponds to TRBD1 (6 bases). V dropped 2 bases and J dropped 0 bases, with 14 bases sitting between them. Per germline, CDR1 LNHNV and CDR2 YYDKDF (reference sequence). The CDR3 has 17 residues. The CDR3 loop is CATSRLRQASSGNTIYF. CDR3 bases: TGTGCCACCAGCAGACTCCGACAGGCCAGCTCTGGAAACACCATATATTTT.

The DNA of the CDR3 is TGTGCCAGCCATCAGCGGGGGTCCTACAATGAGCAGTTCTTC. Residues: CASHQRGSYNEQFF. The chain is built from TRBV4-2 and TRBJ2-1, with 8 bases lining up with TRBD2. In germline, CDR1 is LGHNA, CDR2 YNFKEQ. The CDR3 extends over 14 amino acids. V trimming: 8 bases; J trimming: 1 base; junction bases outside the gene matches: 4.

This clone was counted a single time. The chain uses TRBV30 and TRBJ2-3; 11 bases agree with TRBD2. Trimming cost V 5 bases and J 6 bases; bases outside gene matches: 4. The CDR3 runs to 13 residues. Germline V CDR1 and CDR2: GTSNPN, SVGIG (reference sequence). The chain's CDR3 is CAWGSGGEDTQYF. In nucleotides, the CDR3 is TGTGCCTGGGGTAGCGGGGGGGAGGATACGCAGTATTTT.

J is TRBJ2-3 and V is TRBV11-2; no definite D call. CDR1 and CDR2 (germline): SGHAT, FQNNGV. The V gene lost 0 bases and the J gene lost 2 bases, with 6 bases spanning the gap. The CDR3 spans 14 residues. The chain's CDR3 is CASSLETYTDTQYF. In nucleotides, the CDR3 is TGTGCCAGCAGCTTAGAAACATACACAGATACGCAGTATTTT.

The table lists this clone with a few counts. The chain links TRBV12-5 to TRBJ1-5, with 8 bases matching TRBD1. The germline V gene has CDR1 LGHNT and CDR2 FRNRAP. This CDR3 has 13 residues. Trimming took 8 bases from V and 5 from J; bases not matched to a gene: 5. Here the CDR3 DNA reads TGTGCTAGTAGGGGACAGGACTATCAGCCCCAGCATTTT. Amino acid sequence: CASRGQDYQPQHF.

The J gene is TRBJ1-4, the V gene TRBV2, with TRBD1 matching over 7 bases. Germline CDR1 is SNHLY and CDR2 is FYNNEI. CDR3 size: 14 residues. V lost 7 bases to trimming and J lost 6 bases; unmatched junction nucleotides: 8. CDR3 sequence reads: CASMLDRAYEKLFF. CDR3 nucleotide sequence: TGTGCCAGCATGCTCGACAGGGCGTATGAAAAACTGTTTTTT.

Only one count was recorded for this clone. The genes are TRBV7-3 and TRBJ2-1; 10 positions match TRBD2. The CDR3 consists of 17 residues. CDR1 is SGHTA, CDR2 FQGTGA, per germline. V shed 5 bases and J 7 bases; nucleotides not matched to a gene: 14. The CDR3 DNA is TGTGCCAGCAGCGCCAATAGCGGGGGGCCTGCTGGGAATGAGCAGTTCTTC. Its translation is CASSANSGGPAGNEQFF.